This T cell receptor (beta chain) stems from a study of shared clonotypes between healthy human individuals. Deep-level settings were used for running the assay. Measured with immunoSEQ multiplex PCR; TCRdb has only the in-frame clones, and not every one. The sample has roughly 2.5 million clones, just over 90% seen once; the top ten hold around 0.14%. As to this clone: Its antigen is as yet unknown.

The V gene's germline CDR1 is SGHTA and CDR2 FQGNSA. CDR3 length: 16 residues. J gave up 3 bases and V 5 bases, and 11 bases lay outside the gene matches. Broader study findings: Larger richness was generally estimated for naive than memory subsets.

The source is a man between 18 and 29 years old in good health. The specimen was naive CD4+ T cells sorted from blood. Subset of the sample: CD45RA+ positively selected. The chain is built from TRBV7-2 and TRBJ1-1, with 8 bases matching TRBD1. The CDR3 DNA reads as TGTGCCAGCAGCCCTAGGCCGGGACAGGTCTACACTGAAGCTTTCTTT. Protein sequence: CASSPRPGQVYTEAFF.